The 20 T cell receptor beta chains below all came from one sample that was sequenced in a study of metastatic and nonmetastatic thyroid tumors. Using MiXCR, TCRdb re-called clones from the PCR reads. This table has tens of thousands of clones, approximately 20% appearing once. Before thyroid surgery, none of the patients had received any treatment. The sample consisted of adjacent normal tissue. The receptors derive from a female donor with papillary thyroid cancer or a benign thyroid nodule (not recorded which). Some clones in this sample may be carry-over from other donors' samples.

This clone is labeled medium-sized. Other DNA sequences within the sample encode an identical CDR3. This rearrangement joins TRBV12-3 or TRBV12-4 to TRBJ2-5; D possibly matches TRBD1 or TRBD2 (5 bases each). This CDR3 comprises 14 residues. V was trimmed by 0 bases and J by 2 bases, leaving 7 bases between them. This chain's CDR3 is CASSLAGRQETQYF. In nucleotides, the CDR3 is TGTGCCAGCAGTTTAGCGGGACGGCAAGAGACCCAGTACTTC.

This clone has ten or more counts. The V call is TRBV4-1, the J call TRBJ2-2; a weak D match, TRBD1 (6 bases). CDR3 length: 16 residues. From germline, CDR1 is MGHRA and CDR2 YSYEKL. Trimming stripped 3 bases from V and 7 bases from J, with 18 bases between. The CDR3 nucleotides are TGCGCCAGCAGCCAGGGAAGAGGACAGAAGCGCGGGGAGCTGTTTTTT. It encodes CASSQGRGQKRGELFF.

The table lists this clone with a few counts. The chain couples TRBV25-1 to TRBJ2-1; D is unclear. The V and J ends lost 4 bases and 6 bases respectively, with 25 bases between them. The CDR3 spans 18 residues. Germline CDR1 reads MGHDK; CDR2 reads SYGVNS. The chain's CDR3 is CASSGLRIPARVGNEQFF. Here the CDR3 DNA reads TGTGCCAGCAGTGGTCTTAGGATCCCAGCAAGGGTGGGCAATGAGCAGTTCTTC.

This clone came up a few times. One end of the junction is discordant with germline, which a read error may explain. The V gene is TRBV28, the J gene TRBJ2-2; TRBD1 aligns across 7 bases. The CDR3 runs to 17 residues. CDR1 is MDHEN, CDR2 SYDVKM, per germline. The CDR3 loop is CASRSLGQVPNTVELLF. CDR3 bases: TGTGCCAGCAGGTCCCTAGGACAGGTCCCGAACACCGTGGAGCTGCTTTTT.

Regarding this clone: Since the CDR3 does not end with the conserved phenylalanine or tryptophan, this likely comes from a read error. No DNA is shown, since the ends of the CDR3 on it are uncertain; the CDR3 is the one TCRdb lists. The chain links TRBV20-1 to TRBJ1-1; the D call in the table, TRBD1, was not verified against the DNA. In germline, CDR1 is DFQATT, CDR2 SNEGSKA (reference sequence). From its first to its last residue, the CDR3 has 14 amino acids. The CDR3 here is CSARDGRGHGEDFS.

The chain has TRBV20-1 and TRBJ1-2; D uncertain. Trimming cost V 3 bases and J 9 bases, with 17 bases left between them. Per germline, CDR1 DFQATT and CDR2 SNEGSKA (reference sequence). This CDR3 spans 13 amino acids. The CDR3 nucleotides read TGCAGTGCTAGTCCCCCATCCAGGTTGTGCTACACCTTC. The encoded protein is CSASPPSRLCYTF.

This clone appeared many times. CDR3 sequence reads: CASSVDRVDTEAFF. The CDR3 DNA reads as TGTGCCAGCAGCGTAGACAGGGTGGACACTGAAGCTTTCTTT. The genes are TRBV9 and TRBJ1-1; D perhaps matches TRBD1 (6 bases). The CDR3 is 14 amino acids. Germline lookup yields CDR1 SGDLS and CDR2 YYNGEE. The V end lost 0 bases, the J end lost 3 bases, and 9 bases lay between the germline ends.

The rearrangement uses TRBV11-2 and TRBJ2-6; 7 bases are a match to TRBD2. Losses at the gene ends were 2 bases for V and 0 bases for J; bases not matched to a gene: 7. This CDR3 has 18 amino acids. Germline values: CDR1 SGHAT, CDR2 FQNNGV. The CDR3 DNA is TGTGCCAGCAGCTTAATTGGGACTAATTTCTCTGGGGCCAACGTCCTGACTTTC. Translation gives CASSLIGTNFSGANVLTF.

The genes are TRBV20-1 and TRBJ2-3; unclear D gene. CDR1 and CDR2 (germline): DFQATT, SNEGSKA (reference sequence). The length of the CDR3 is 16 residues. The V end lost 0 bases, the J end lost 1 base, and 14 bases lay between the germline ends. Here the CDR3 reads CSARDFFGMGTDTQYF. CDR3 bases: TGCAGTGCTAGAGATTTTTTCGGTATGGGCACAGATACGCAGTATTTT.

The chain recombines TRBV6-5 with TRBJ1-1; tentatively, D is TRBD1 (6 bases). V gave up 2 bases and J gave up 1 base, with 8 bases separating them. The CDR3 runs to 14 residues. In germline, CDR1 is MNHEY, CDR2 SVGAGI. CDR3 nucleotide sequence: TGTGCCAGCAGTTACGGCAGGGGGAACACTGAAGCTTTCTTT. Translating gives CASSYGRGNTEAFF.

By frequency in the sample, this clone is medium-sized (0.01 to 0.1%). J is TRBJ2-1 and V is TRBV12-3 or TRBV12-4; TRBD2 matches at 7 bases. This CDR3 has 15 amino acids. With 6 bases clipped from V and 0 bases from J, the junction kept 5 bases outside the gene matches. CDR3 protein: CASSPSGSSYNEQFF. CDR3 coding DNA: TGTGCCAGCAGCCCTAGCGGTAGCTCCTACAATGAGCAGTTCTTC.

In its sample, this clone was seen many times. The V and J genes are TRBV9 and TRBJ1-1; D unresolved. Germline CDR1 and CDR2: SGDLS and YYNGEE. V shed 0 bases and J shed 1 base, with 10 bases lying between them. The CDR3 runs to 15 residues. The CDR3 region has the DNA TGTGCCAGCAGCGTAGACATGGGTAAGAACACTGAAGCTTTCTTT. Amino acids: CASSVDMGKNTEAFF. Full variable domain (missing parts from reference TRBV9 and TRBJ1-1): DSGVTQTPKHLITATGQRVTLRCSPRSGDLSVYWYQQSLDQGLQFLIQYYNGEERAKGNILERFSAQQFPDLHSELNLSSLELGDSALYFCASSVDMGKNTEAFFGQGTRLTVV.

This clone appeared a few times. Written as DNA, the CDR3 is TGTGCCAGCACGAACATGTGTACAGATACGCAGTATTTT. Translation gives CASTNMCTDTQYF. The rearrangement uses TRBV6-1 and TRBJ2-3; no clear D. The V gene lost 7 bases and the J gene lost 3 bases, with 11 bases spanning the gap. CDR1 is MNHNS and CDR2 is SASEGT in the germline V gene. The CDR3 runs 13 residues.

The CDR3 region is CASSRTGYNEQFF. The DNA of the CDR3 is TGTGCCAGCAGTCGGACAGGGTACAATGAGCAGTTCTTC. V and J are TRBV6-1 and TRBJ2-1, with 8 positions matching TRBD1. V dropped 5 bases and J dropped 4; count of bases not matched to a gene: 1. CDR3 length: 13 residues. From germline, CDR1 is MNHNS and CDR2 SASEGT.

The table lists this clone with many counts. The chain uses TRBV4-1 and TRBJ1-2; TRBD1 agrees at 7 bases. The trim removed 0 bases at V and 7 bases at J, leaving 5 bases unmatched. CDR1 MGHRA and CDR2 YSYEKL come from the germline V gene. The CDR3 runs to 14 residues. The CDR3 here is CASSQDLGGLGYTF. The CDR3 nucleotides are TGCGCCAGCAGCCAAGATCTAGGGGGCCTTGGCTACACCTTC.

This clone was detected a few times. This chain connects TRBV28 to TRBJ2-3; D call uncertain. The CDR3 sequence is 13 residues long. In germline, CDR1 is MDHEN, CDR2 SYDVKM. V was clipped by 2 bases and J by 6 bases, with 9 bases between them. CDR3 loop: CASSLPSRDTQYF. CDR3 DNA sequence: TGTGCCAGCAGTTTACCTAGTAGGGATACGCAGTATTTT.

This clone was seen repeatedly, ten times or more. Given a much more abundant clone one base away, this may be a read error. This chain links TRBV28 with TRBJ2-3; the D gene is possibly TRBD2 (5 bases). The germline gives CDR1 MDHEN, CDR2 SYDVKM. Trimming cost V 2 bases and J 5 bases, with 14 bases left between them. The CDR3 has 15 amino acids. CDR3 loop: CASSLDGVGRDTQYF. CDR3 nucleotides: TGTGCCAGCAGTTTAGACGGGGTGGGTAGAGATACGCAGTATTTT.

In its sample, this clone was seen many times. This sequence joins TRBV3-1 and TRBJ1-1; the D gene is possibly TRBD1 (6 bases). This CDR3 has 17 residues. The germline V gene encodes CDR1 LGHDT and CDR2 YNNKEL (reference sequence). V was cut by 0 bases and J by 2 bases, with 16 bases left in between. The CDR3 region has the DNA TGTGCCAGCAGCCAAGATGGGGGCTCAGAATTAAACACTGAAGCTTTCTTT. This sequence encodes CASSQDGGSELNTEAFF. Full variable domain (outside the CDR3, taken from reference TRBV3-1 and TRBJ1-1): DTAVSQTPKYLVTQMGNDKSIKCEQNLGHDTMYWYKQDSKKFLKIMFSYNNKELIINETVPNRFSPKSPDKAHLNLHINSLELGDSAVYFCASSQDGGSELNTEAFFGQGTRLTVV.

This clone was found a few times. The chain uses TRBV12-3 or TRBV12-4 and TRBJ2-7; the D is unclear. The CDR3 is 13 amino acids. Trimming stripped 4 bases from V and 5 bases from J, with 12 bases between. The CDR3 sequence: CASSCNRLDEQYF. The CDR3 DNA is TGTGCCAGCAGTTGTAATAGGTTGGACGAGCAGTACTTC.

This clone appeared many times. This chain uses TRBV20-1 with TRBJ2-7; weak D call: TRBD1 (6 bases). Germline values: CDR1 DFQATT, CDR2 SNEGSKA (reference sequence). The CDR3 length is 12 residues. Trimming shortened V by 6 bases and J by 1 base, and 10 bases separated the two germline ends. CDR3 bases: TGCAGTGCCACTGACAGGTCCTACGAGCAGTACTTC. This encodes CSATDRSYEQYF.